This T cell receptor (beta chain) was found in a study of T cells in Graves' hyperthyroidism and ophthalmopathy. The study, taken as a whole, reports: Classification by a 13 V-J model distinguished ophthalmopathy from stable hyperthyroidism. Among clonotypes expanded in thyroid above 0.001, most were also found in blood.

This clonotype has ten or more counts. The antigen remains undetermined. CDR3 length: 18 amino acids. After removal of 5 bases from V and 3 bases from J, the junction contained 16 bases not matched to a gene. Amplification yielded TCR beta CDR3 regions, with RNA transcripts as the source. A set of HTBI primers served as the primers for a first-round RT-PCR of the TCR CDR3. TCRdb ran MiXCR on the multiplex PCR reads and lists one entry per CDR3 protein. This sample yields approximately 400,000 distinct CDR3 sequences, of which 11% to 15% are seen a single time; around 28% belongs to the top ten. A NOSPECS grade of at least 4, a Clinical Activity Score of at least 3 and duration under 3 months were recorded in ophthalmopathy patients. Diagnoses rested on clinical symptoms, serum thyroxine and TRAb, thyroid ultrasound and orbital computed tomography.

J is TRBJ2-7 and V is TRBV12-3 or TRBV12-4; 10 bases are shared with TRBD2. Sequencing was performed on blood. This TCR was recovered from a man aged 45 to 65 with Graves' ophthalmopathy. As DNA, the CDR3 is TGTGCCAGCAGTGCCCGCTTGGGAACTAGCGGGAATGTCTACGAGCAGTACTTC. It encodes CASSARLGTSGNVYEQYF.